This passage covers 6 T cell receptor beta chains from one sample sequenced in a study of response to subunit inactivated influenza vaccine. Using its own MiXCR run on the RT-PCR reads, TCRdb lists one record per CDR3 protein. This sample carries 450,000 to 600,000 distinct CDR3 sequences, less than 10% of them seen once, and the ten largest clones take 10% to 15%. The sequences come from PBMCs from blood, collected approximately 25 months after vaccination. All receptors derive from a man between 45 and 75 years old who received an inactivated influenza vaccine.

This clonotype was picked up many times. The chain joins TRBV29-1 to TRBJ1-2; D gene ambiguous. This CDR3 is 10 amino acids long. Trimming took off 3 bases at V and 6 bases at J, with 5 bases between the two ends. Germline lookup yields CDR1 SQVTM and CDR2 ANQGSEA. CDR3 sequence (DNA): TGCAGCGTTGATGAGGATGGCTACACCTTC. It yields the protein CSVDEDGYTF.

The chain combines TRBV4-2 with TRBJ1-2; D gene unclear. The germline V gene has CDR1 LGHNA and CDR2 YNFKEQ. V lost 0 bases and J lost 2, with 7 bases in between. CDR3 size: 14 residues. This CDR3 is CASSQDGGNYGYTF. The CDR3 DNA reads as TGTGCCAGCAGCCAAGACGGCGGAAACTATGGCTACACCTTC.

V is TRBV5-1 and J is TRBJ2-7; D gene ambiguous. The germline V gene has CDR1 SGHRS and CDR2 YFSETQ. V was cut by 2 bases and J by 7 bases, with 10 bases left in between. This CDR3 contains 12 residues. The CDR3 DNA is TGCGCCAGCAGCTTTTCGGGTCCGGAGCAGTACTTC. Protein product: CASSFSGPEQYF.

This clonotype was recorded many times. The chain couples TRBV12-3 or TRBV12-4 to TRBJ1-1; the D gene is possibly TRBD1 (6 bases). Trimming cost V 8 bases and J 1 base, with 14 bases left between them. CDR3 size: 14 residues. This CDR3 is CASRGGGGNTEAFF. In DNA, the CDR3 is TGTGCCAGCCGCGGTGGAGGGGGGAACACTGAAGCTTTCTTT.

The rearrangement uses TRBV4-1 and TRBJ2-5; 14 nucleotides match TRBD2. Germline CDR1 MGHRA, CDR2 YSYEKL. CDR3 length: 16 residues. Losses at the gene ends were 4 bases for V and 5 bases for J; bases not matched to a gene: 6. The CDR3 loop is CASSPWTSGGRETQYF. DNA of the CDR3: TGCGCCAGCAGCCCCTGGACTAGCGGGGGGCGGGAGACCCAGTACTTC.

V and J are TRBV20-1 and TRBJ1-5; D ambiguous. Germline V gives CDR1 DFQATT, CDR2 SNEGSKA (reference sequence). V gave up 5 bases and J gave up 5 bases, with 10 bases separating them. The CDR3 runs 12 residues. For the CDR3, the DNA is TGCAGTGCTTCAGTCACGTATCAGCCCCAGCATTTT. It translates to CSASVTYQPQHF.